This entry describes one TCR beta chain. These data are taken from a study of technical replicates of blood from a few donors. Clones were sequenced by immunoSEQ multiplex PCR, and TCRdb holds only the in-frame ones, with some missing. Of about 17,000 clones in the sample, about 79% were seen once. Losses at the gene ends were 2 bases for V and 1 base for J; bases not matched to a gene: 0. CDR3 size: 14 residues. CDR1 and CDR2 from the germline V gene are SGHNT and YYREEE (reference sequence). This sequence was found in a human donor in good health. Some clones in this sample may be carry-over from other donors' samples. The rearrangement joins TRBV5-4 to TRBJ2-3, with 8 bases matching TRBD2. Sequencing was carried out using PBMCs. CDR3 loop: CASSLAGGTDTQYF. CDR3 DNA sequence: TGTGCCAGCAGCTTAGCGGGAGGCACAGATACGCAGTATTTT.